This T cell receptor beta chain is drawn from a study of T cells expressing NK-cell markers. Germline CDR1 KGHSH, CDR2 LQKENI. The CDR3 contains 17 residues. TCRdb reprocessed the 5' RACE reads and reports one entry per CDR3 protein, with no DNA. Its listing shows 300,000 to 450,000 distinct CDR3 sequences. The sequencing sample was made of blood T cells: a sorted CD56 or NKG2C T cell subset, CD4+ or CD8+ T cells, or bulk PBMC T cells (not recorded which). The origin of this receptor is a man aged 18 to 70 in good health. This chain uses TRBV18 with TRBJ1-2; TCRdb gives TRBD1 as the D gene, but with no DNA this cannot be confirmed. The CDR3 protein is CASSPNNVRGFNYGYTF.